Listed below are T cell receptor beta chains from one sample, sequenced in a study of OX40 agonist ivuxolimab in advanced cancers. Using immunoSEQ multiplex PCR, the repertoire was profiled, and TCRdb retains in-frame clones only, with some absent. Counted here are tens of thousands of clones, roughly 85% occurring once; the ten biggest clones make up around 4.7%. This specimen consisted of CD4+ or CD8+ T cells sorted from blood, obtained in a trial of the OX40 agonist ivuxolimab. Receptors originate from an adult with an advanced solid tumor such as melanoma, head and neck, liver or kidney cancer. CDR3s include the opening cysteine and the closing phenylalanine or tryptophan. Each record gives: clone size, D gene, CDR3 length, V gene, J gene, CDR3 DNA, CDR3 protein. A D gene is named only where the DNA matches it firmly. A clone size is listed for some rows: how often the clone was seen (once, few, many), or a class if it is expanded.

-	-	17	TRBV27	TRBJ1-5	TGTGCCAGCAGTTTATCCGCCGTGGGGGGCGGAAATCAGCCCCAGCATTTT	CASSLSAVGGGNQPQHF
few	-	13	TRBV6-5	TRBJ1-5	TGTGCCAGCAGTTACGTACGGGTGGGGCCCCAGCATTTT	CASSYVRVGPQHF
-	-	15	TRBV6-6	TRBJ2-7	TGTGCCAGCAGTTACTTCTCGCGTGGCGCCTACGAGCAGTACTTC	CASSYFSRGAYEQYF
-	-	16	TRBV12-5	TRBJ2-3	TGTGCTAGTGGTTCCCCAGGGCGGGATGGCACAGATACGCAGTATTTT	CASGSPGRDGTDTQYF
-	TRBD1	14	TRBV15	TRBJ1-6	TGTGCCACCAGCAGAGGGACAGGGAATTCACCCCTCCACTTT	CATSRGTGNSPLHF
-	-	17	TRBV7-8	TRBJ2-3	TGTGCCAGCAGCCGCCTCCCCCTAGGGGCGATCACAGATACGCAGTATTTT	CASSRLPLGAITDTQYF
-	-	15	TRBV30	TRBJ1-4	TGTGCCTGGAGTCCCCTGGGGACAACTAATGAAAAACTGTTTTTT	CAWSPLGTTNEKLFF
-	TRBD2	21	TRBV19	TRBJ2-7	TGTGCCAGTAGTAGACGGGGACAAGCCTCCTGGACTAGCGGGAGATCAGACGAGCAGTACTTC	CASSRRGQASWTSGRSDEQYF
-	-	15	TRBV2	TRBJ2-3	TGTGCCAGCAGCAAGACAGATTCTAGCACAGATACGCAGTATTTT	CASSKTDSSTDTQYF
-	TRBD2	16	TRBV15	TRBJ2-1	TGTGCCACCAGCGATCGCAGACTAGCGGCCAACAATGAGCAGTTCTTC	CATSDRRLAANNEQFF
-	TRBD1	20	TRBV27	TRBJ1-5	TGTGCCAGCAGTACAACAAACGGACAGGGGGTCAGGGGGGGCAATCAGCCCCAGCATTTT	CASSTTNGQGVRGGNQPQHF
-	-	15	TRBV11-2	TRBJ1-6	TGTGCCAGCAGCTCTGGACCCCCGAACAATTCACCCCTCCACTTT	CASSSGPPNNSPLHF
-	-	17	TRBV10-3	TRBJ2-1	TGTGCCATCAGTGGTAGACAGACGGACTTTTTAAACAATGAGCAGTTCTTC	CAISGRQTDFLNNEQFF
-	-	13	TRBV11-2	TRBJ2-1	TGTGCCAGCAGCCCCGGGACCGTCGGGGAGCAGTTCTTC	CASSPGTVGEQFF
-	TRBD1	16	TRBV4-1	TRBJ1-5	TGCGCCAGCAGCCAAGGACAGGGGGCACCAGGAGAGCCCCAGCATTTT	CASSQGQGAPGEPQHF
-	TRBD1	14	TRBV10-3	TRBJ1-5	TGTGCCATCAGTGACACAGGGGACAATCAGCCCCAGCATTTT	CAISDTGDNQPQHF
medium-sized	-	14	TRBV5-4	TRBJ1-3	TGTGCCAGCAGCATAAGTGGGTCTGGAAACACCATATATTTT	CASSISGSGNTIYF
-	-	14	TRBV7-7	TRBJ1-2	TGTGCTAGCAGCCAATCACAGGGTACCTATGGCTACACCTTC	CASSQSQGTYGYTF
-	-	13	TRBV7-2	TRBJ1-2	TGTGCCAGCTCTGGACGGCTCAACTATGGCTACACCTTC	CASSGRLNYGYTF
-	-	12	TRBV19	TRBJ1-6	TGTGCCAGTAGCTTTCGGGGGCGAGAAATCCACTTT	CASSFRGREIHF
few	-	14	TRBV6-5	TRBJ2-7	TGTGCCAGCAGTTACCCTACCAGGGCCAACGAGCAGTACTTC	CASSYPTRANEQYF
-	-	16	TRBV7-2	TRBJ2-5	TGTGCCAGCAGCTTAGATCTGGTGGGAGCCCAAGAGACCCAGTACTTC	CASSLDLVGAQETQYF
-	-	15	TRBV28	TRBJ1-1	TGTGCCAGCAGTTCATCCGGGACTCTGAACACTGAAGCTTTCTTT	CASSSSGTLNTEAFF
-	TRBD2	16	TRBV7-9	TRBJ2-7	TGTGCCAGCAGCTCGGCTCCGGGACTAGGGGGCTACGAGCAGTACTTC	CASSSAPGLGGYEQYF
few	TRBD1	14	TRBV5-8	TRBJ1-4	TGTGCCAGCAGCCTAGGGACAGGAGGGGAAAAACTGTTTTTT	CASSLGTGGEKLFF
-	TRBD1	16	TRBV5-6	TRBJ2-5	TGTGCCAGCAGCCCGCCCCTTGACAGGGCCGGAGGGACCCAGTACTTC	CASSPPLDRAGGTQYF